The table lists the clone carrying this T cell receptor beta chain with a count of one. Antigen: not known. Both 60 Vbeta primers and 13 Jbeta primers went into the PCR. The data were produced by immunoSEQ multiplex PCR, yet TCRdb's version contains in-frame clones alone and is incomplete. Of under 200,000 clones in the sample, more than 70% were seen once. The germline gives CDR1 MDHEN, CDR2 SYDVKM. The CDR3 extends over 14 amino acids. V was shortened by 8 bases and J by 0 bases, with 14 bases between the two germline ends. The sample belongs to a study of cytomegalovirus exposure and HLA in healthy donors. Findings and limits, study-wide: There were reportedly fewer N-insertions in an Asian-associated ancestry cluster than the approximately 670-donor mean, in a later analysis. Later on, a genetic analysis was performed. It linked a missense variant in DCLRE1C with V- and J-gene trimming of TCR beta. HLA-A and HLA-B allele assignments for most subjects were reportedly predicted accurately using TCR beta sequences.

V gene TRBV28 combines with J gene TRBJ2-7, with a possible D match to TRBD2 (6 bases). Source material: PBMCs. The source of this sequence is a woman aged 40 to 50 in good health and CMV-seropositive. Here the CDR3 reads CASSPPGVSYEQYF. DNA of the CDR3: TGTGCCAGCTCCCCCCCGGGAGTCTCCTACGAGCAGTACTTC.